This T cell receptor (beta chain) was recovered during a study of blood T cell repertoires in COVID-19. Study details: The origin of the acute and convalescent COVID-19 samples was the United States, Italy and Spain. Sample material is recorded as cDNA or gDNA derived from T cells, B-cell-depleted T cells, or PBMCs.

Clones were read by immunoSEQ multiplex PCR, and TCRdb kept only the in-frame ones, dropping some. The table shows 50,000 to 55,000 clones, with around 87% occurring only once. This CDR3 has 11 residues. V was cut by 4 bases and J by 0 bases, with 3 bases left in between. Germline V CDR1 and CDR2: GTSNPN, SVGIG (reference sequence). Sequencing input: peripheral blood. The chain combines TRBV30 with TRBJ1-1; D is unresolved. The source is a man aged 45-65 years with active COVID-19. Here the CDR3 DNA reads TGTGCCTGGAATATGAACACTGAAGCTTTCTTT. It yields the protein CAWNMNTEAFF.